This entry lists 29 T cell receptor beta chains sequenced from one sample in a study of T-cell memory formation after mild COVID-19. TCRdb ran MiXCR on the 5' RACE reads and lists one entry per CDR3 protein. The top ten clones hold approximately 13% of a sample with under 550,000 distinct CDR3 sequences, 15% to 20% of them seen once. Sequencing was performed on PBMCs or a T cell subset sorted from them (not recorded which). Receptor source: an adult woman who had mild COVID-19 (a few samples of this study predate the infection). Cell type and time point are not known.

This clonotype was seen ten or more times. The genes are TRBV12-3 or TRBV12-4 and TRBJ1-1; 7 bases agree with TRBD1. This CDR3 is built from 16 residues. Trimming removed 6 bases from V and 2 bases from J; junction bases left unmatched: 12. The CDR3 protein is CASSFLLTGTNTEAFF. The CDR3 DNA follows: TGTGCCAGCAGCTTCCTCTTGACAGGGACCAACACTGAAGCTTTCTTT.

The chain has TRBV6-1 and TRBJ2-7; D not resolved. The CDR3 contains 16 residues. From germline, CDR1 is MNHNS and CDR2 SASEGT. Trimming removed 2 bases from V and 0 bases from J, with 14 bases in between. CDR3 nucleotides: TGTGCCAGCAGTGAATATAAAGGCTTGAGCTCCTACGAGCAGTACTTC. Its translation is CASSEYKGLSSYEQYF.

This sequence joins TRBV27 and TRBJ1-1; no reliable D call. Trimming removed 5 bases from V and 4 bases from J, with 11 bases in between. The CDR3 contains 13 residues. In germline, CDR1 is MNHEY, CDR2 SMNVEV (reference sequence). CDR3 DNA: TGTGCCAGCAGTACACCCTTAGGCACTGAAGCTTTCTTT. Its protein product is CASSTPLGTEAFF.

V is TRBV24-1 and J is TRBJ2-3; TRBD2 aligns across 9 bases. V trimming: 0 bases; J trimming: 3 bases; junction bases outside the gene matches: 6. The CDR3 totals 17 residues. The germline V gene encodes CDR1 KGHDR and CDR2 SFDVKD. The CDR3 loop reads CATSDLQSSGVTDTQYF. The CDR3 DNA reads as TGTGCCACCAGTGATTTGCAGTCTAGCGGGGTGACAGATACGCAGTATTTT.

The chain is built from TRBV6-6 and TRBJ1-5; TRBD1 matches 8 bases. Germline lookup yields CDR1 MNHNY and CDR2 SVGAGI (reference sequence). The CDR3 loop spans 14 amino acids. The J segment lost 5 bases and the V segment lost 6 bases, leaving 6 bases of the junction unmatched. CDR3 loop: CASSPDRADQPQHF. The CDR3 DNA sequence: TGTGCCAGCAGCCCGGACAGGGCAGATCAGCCCCAGCATTTT.

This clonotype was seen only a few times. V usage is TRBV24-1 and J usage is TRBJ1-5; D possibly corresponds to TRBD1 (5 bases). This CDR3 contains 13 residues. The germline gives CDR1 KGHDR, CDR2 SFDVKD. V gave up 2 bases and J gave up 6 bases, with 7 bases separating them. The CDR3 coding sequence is TGTGCCACCAGTGATTCTGGGGCTCAGCCCCAGCATTTT. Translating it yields CATSDSGAQPQHF.

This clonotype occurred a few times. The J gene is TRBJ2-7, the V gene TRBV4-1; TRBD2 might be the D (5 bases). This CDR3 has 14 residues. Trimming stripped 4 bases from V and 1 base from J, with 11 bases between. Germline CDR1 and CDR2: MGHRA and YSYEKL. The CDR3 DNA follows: TGCGCCAGCAGCCCACTAGAGAGTTCCTACGAGCAGTACTTC. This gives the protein CASSPLESSYEQYF.

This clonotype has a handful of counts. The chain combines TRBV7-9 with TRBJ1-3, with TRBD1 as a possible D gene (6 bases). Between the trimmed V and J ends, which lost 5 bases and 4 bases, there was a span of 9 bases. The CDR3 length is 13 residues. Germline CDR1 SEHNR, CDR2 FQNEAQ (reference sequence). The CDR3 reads CASSHGQGNTIYF. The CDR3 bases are TGTGCCAGCAGCCACGGACAGGGAAACACCATATATTTT.

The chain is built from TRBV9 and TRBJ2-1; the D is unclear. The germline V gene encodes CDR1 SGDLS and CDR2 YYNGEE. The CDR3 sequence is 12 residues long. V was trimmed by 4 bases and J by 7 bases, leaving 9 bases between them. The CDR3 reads CASSPLTNEQFF. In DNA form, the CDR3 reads TGTGCCAGCAGCCCACTAACGAATGAGCAGTTCTTC.

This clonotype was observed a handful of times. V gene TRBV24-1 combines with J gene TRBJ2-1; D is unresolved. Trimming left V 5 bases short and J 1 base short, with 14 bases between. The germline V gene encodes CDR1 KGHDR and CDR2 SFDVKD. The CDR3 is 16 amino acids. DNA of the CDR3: TGTGCCACCAGTGCCGCCCGGGCCACATCCTACAATGAGCAGTTCTTC. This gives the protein CATSAARATSYNEQFF.

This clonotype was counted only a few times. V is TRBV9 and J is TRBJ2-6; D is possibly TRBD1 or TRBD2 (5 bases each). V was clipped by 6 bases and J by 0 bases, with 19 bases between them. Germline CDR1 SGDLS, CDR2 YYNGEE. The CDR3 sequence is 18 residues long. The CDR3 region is CASTSRGANPSGANVLTF. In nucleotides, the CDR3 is TGTGCCAGCACGTCGCGAGGGGCGAACCCCTCTGGGGCCAACGTCCTGACTTTC.

CDR3 loop: CSVEGLGEGYTF. In nucleotides, the CDR3 is TGCAGCGTTGAAGGGCTAGGTGAAGGCTACACCTTC. The chain recombines TRBV29-1 with TRBJ1-2; the D is unclear. CDR3 length: 12 residues. V was pared by 1 base and J by 8 bases, with 11 bases between. Germline CDR1 and CDR2: SQVTM and ANQGSEA.

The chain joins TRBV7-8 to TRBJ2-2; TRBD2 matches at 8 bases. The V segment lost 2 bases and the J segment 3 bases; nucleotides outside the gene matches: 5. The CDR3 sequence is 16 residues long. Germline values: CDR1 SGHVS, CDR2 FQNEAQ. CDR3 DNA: TGTGCCAGCAGCTTACTCACTAGCGGTTACACCGGGGAGCTGTTTTTT. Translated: CASSLLTSGYTGELFF.

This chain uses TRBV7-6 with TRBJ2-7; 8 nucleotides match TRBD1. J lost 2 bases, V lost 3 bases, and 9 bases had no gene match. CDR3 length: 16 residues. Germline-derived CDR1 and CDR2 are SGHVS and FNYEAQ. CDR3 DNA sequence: TGTGCCAGCAGCTTGGGGTCCAGGACAGGGCCCTACGAGCAGTACTTC. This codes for CASSLGSRTGPYEQYF.

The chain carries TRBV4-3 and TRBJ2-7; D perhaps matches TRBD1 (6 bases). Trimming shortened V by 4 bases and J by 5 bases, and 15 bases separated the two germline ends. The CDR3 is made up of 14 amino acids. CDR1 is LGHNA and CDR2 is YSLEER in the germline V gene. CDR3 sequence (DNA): TGCGCCAGCAGCCCCGATGTGGGGGCGGACGAGCAGTACTTC. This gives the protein CASSPDVGADEQYF.

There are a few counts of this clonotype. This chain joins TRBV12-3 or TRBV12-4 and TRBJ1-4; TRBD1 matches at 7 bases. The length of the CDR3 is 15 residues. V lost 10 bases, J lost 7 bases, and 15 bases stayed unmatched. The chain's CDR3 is CATRPGGRSGEKLFF. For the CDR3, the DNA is TGTGCCACCCGACCAGGGGGAAGGTCGGGTGAAAAACTGTTTTTT.

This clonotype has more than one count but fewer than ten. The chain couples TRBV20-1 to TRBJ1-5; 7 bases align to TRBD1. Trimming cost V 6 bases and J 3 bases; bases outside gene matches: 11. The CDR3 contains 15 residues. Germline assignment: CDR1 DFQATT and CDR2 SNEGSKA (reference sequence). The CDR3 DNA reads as TGCAGTGCCCGACTACCGGGACAGATCAATCAGCCCCAGCATTTT. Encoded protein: CSARLPGQINQPQHF.

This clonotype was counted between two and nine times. DNA for the CDR3: TGTGCCAGCAGTTACGGTAGGGTATTAGTTGGCAATGAGCAGTTCTTC. It specifies CASSYGRVLVGNEQFF. This chain joins TRBV6-2 or TRBV6-3 and TRBJ2-1; D unclear. V lost 2 bases and J lost 6, with 17 bases in between. Germline V gene lookup returns CDR1 MNHEY and CDR2 SVGEGT. This CDR3 spans 16 amino acids.

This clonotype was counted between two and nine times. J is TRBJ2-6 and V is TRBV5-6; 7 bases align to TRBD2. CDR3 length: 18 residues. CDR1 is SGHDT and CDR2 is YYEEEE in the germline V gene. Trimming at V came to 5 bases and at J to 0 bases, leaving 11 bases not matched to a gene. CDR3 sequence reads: CASRWEGRDLSGANVLTF. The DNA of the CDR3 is TGTGCCAGCAGATGGGAGGGCCGGGACCTCTCTGGGGCCAACGTCCTGACTTTC.

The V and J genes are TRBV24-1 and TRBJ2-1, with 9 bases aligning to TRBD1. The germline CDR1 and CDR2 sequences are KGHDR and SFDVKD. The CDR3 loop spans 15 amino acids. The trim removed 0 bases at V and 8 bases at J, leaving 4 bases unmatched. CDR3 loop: CATSDLITGGDEQFF. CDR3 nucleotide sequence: TGTGCCACCAGTGATTTGATTACAGGGGGCGATGAGCAGTTCTTC.

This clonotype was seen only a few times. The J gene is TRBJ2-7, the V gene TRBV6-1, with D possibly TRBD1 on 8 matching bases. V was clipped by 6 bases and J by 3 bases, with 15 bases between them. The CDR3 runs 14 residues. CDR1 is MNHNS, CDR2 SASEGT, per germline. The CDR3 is CASRRTGRDYEQYF. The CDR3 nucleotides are TGTGCCAGCAGAAGGACAGGGAGGGACTACGAGCAGTACTTC.

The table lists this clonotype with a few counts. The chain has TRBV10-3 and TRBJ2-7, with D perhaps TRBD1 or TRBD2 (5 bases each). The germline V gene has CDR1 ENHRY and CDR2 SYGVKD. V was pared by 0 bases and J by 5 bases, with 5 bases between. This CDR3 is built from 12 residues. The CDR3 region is CAISESGDEQYF. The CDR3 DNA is TGTGCCATCAGTGAGTCGGGGGACGAGCAGTACTTC.

In DNA form, the CDR3 reads TGTGCCTGGAGAGGGACAGGGGGGTTCTACGAGCAGTACTTC. The encoded protein is CAWRGTGGFYEQYF. The chain couples TRBV30 to TRBJ2-7; TRBD1 agrees at 11 bases. V lost 3 bases to trimming and J lost 3 bases; unmatched junction nucleotides: 4. CDR3 length: 14 amino acids. Germline CDR1 is GTSNPN and CDR2 is SVGIG (reference sequence).

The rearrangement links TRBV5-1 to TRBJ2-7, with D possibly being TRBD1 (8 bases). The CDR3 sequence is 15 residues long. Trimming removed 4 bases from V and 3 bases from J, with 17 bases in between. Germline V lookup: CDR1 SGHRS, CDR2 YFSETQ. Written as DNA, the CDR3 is TGCGCCAGCAGCAGGGGAGGGACAGGAATCTACGAGCAGTACTTC. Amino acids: CASSRGGTGIYEQYF.

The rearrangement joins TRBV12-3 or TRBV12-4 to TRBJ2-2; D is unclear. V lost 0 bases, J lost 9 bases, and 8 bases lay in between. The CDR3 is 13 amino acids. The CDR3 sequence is CASSLALLWELFF. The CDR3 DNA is TGTGCCAGCAGTTTAGCGCTCTTATGGGAGCTGTTTTTT.

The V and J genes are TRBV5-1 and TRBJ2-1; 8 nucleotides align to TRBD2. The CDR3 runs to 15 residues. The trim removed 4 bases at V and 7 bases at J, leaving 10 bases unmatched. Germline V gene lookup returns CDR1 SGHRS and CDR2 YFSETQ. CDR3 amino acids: CASSPFRGGGNEQFF. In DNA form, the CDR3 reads TGCGCCAGCAGCCCCTTTCGGGGGGGAGGGAATGAGCAGTTCTTC.

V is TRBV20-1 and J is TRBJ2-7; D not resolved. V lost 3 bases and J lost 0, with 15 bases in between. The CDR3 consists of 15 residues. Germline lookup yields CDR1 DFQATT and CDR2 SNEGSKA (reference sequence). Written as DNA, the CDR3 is TGCAGTGCTAGGGCGCCGAACAGAGTCTCCTACGAGCAGTACTTC. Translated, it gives CSARAPNRVSYEQYF.

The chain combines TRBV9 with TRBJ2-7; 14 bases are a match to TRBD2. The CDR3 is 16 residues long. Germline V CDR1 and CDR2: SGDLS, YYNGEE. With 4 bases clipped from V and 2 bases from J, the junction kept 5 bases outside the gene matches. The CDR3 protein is CASSQMTSGGAYEQYF. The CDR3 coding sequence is TGTGCCAGCAGCCAAATGACTAGCGGGGGGGCCTACGAGCAGTACTTC.

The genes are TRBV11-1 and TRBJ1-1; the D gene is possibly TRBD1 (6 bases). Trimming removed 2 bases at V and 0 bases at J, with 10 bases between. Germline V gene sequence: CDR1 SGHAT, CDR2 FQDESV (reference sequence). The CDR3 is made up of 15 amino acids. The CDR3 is CASSLTGLMNTEAFF. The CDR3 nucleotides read TGTGCCAGCAGCTTAACAGGGCTAATGAACACTGAAGCTTTCTTT.